Listed below are T cell receptor beta chains from one sample, sequenced in a study of CD8 T cells in Susac syndrome. TCRdb recomputed calls from the immunoSEQ multiplex PCR reads with MiXCR, one row per CDR3 protein. The sample carries a few hundred thousand distinct CDR3 sequences, roughly 90% recorded once. The sequenced sample consisted of CD8+ T cells from PBMCs. The receptors stem from a human donor with multiple sclerosis. Each CDR3 is given with its conserved first and last residue. Each record gives: V gene, J gene, CDR3 protein.

v_gene: TRBV3-1
j_gene: TRBJ2-4
CDR3aa: CASSQFPGSGLDIQYF

v_gene: TRBV30
j_gene: TRBJ2-5
CDR3aa: CAWSATTGGRETQYF

v_gene: TRBV9
j_gene: TRBJ1-2
CDR3aa: CASSVGQGVYGYTF

v_gene: TRBV28
j_gene: NA
CDR3aa: CASSLLGQEQYF

v_gene: TRBV27
j_gene: TRBJ2-1
CDR3aa: CASSPDPSYNEQFF

v_gene: TRBV5-4
j_gene: TRBJ1-1
CDR3aa: CAMTGGFGYTEAFF

v_gene: TRBV7-8
j_gene: TRBJ2-7
CDR3aa: CATHPGRGKAYEQYF

v_gene: TRBV7-9
j_gene: TRBJ2-7
CDR3aa: CASSFHSEQYF

v_gene: TRBV4-1
j_gene: TRBJ1-3
CDR3aa: CASALNEGVRSGNTIYF

v_gene: TRBV6-1
j_gene: TRBJ2-5
CDR3aa: CASSTDWEAQYF

v_gene: TRBV3-1
j_gene: TRBJ2-2
CDR3aa: CASSQPKDWNTGELFF

v_gene: TRBV5-1
j_gene: TRBJ1-1
CDR3aa: CASSLGGRIEAFF

v_gene: TRBV3-1
j_gene: TRBJ2-7
CDR3aa: CASSQEVERGSEPYEQYF

v_gene: TRBV7-3
j_gene: TRBJ2-2
CDR3aa: CASSSGVADTGELFF

v_gene: TRBV9
j_gene: TRBJ2-3
CDR3aa: CASSPKFGEITDTQYF

v_gene: TRBV5-8
j_gene: TRBJ2-7
CDR3aa: CASTVGQSLSYEQYF

v_gene: TRBV9
j_gene: TRBJ1-1
CDR3aa: CASSVVGGMNTEAFF

v_gene: TRBV2
j_gene: TRBJ2-1
CDR3aa: CASSEGNNEQFF

v_gene: TRBV15
j_gene: TRBJ2-3
CDR3aa: CATGRQGDTDTQYF

v_gene: TRBV28
j_gene: TRBJ1-1
CDR3aa: CASRLAAGAGAFF

v_gene: TRBV7-9
j_gene: TRBJ2-3
CDR3aa: CASSAPGHTWADTQYF

v_gene: TRBV6-9
j_gene: TRBJ1-2
CDR3aa: CASSPPFVGVNYGYTF